The 10 T cell receptor beta chains below were found in one sample sequenced in a study of blood T cell repertoires in COVID-19. Clones were read by immunoSEQ multiplex PCR, and TCRdb kept only the in-frame ones, dropping some. The sample holds over 100,000 clones, around 86% seen once. The sequencing sample was made of peripheral blood. These TCRs come from a man aged 35 to 55 with acute or convalescent COVID-19.

The V call is TRBV30, the J call TRBJ2-7; 9 nucleotides line up with TRBD1. Losses at the gene ends were 1 base for V and 4 bases for J; bases not matched to a gene: 5. The CDR3 length is 14 residues. Germline CDR1 and CDR2: GTSNPN and SVGIG (reference sequence). In DNA, the CDR3 is TGTGCCTGGAGTGACCTGGACAGGGGTTACGAGCAGTACTTC. This gives the protein CAWSDLDRGYEQYF.

This rearrangement joins TRBV11-2 to TRBJ2-5; 8 nucleotides match TRBD2. The V and J ends lost 5 bases and 5 bases, in that order; junction bases with no gene match: 13. The CDR3 covers 16 residues. Germline loops: CDR1 SGHAT, CDR2 FQNNGV. The CDR3: CASSLHKLAAVETQYF. CDR3 DNA: TGTGCCAGCAGCCTACACAAACTAGCGGCTGTGGAGACCCAGTACTTC.

J is TRBJ2-1 and V is TRBV4-2, with TRBD2 identical over 9 bases. Germline CDR1 is LGHNA and CDR2 is YNFKEQ. There are 15 residues in the CDR3. V was clipped by 1 base and J by 6 bases; unmatched bases: 4. The CDR3 region is CASSQVAGGTNEQFF. The CDR3 nucleotides are TGTGCCAGCAGCCAAGTGGCGGGGGGGACCAATGAGCAGTTCTTC.

The chain joins TRBV9 to TRBJ2-7; D perhaps matches TRBD1 (5 bases). Germline loops: CDR1 SGDLS, CDR2 YYNGEE. The CDR3 sequence is 15 residues long. Trimming stripped 0 bases from V and 2 bases from J, with 12 bases between. This CDR3 reads CASSVEQGRTYEQYF. For the CDR3, the DNA is TGTGCCAGCAGCGTAGAGCAGGGTCGGACCTACGAGCAGTACTTC.

The DNA for the CDR3 is TGTGCCAGCAGTCGGCCCGGACAGGCGGGGAATGAGCAGTTCTTC. It specifies CASSRPGQAGNEQFF. The chain employs TRBV6-5 and TRBJ2-1, with D possibly being TRBD1 (7 bases). With 5 bases removed from V and 7 bases from J, the gap between germline ends came to 18 bases. Germline CDR1 reads MNHEY; CDR2 reads SVGAGI. The CDR3 has 15 amino acids.

The chain employs TRBV7-2 and TRBJ2-3, with D possibly matching TRBD2 (7 bases). Germline assignment: CDR1 SGHTA and CDR2 FQGNSA. This CDR3 comprises 16 residues. The V and J ends lost 2 bases and 0 bases respectively, with 12 bases between them. The CDR3 bases are TGTGCCAGCAGCTTATGGGGCGGGGGCAGCACAGATACGCAGTATTTT. This codes for CASSLWGGGSTDTQYF.

This clone has just a few counts. The rearrangement joins TRBV30 to TRBJ2-7; the match to TRBD1 covers 7 bases. The germline V gene encodes CDR1 GTSNPN and CDR2 SVGIG (reference sequence). V shed 6 bases, J shed 3 bases, and the junction held 11 bases outside the gene matches. This CDR3 comprises 14 residues. In nucleotides, the CDR3 is TGTGCCTGTGGACAGGAAGGCATGGGCTACGAGCAGTACTTC. It yields the protein CACGQEGMGYEQYF.

The chain uses TRBV29-1 and TRBJ2-2, with 12 bases that match TRBD1. The V gene end was trimmed by 7 bases and the J gene end by 5 bases; junction bases not matched to a gene: 5. This CDR3 is 14 amino acids long. Germline CDR1 reads SQVTM; CDR2 reads ANQGSEA. CDR3 sequence reads: CSGGDRGPTGELFF. CDR3 nucleotide sequence: TGCAGCGGTGGGGACAGGGGGCCGACCGGGGAGCTGTTTTTT.

The V and J genes are TRBV12-3 or TRBV12-4 and TRBJ2-1; 7 bases map to TRBD2. After removal of 6 bases from V and 4 bases from J, the junction contained 0 bases not matched to a gene. This CDR3 is built from 12 residues. As DNA, the CDR3 is TGTGCCAGCAGAGCGGGGTACAATGAGCAGTTCTTC. Its translation: CASRAGYNEQFF.

The CDR3 nucleotides are TGTGCCAGCAGCTTGGCAGGGTGGAATTCACCCCTCCACTTT. It codes for CASSLAGWNSPLHF. The chain uses TRBV5-5 and TRBJ1-6; D is perhaps TRBD1 (5 bases). The CDR3 is 14 residues long. Looked up from germline, CDR1 is SGHKS and CDR2 is YYEKEE (reference sequence). The germline V and J ends were trimmed by 0 bases and 7 bases, with 8 bases remaining between them. The complete variable domain, with remaining parts taken from reference TRBV5-5 and TRBJ1-6, reads DAGVTQSPTHLIKTRGQQVTLRCSPISGHKSVSWYQQVLGQGPQFIFQYYEKEERGRGNFPDRFSARQFPNYSSELNVNALLLGDSALYLCASSLAGWNSPLHFGNGTRLTVT.